Below, 20 T cell receptor beta chains from the same sample are listed, as sequenced in a study of T-cell reconstitution after alpha-beta-depleted transplantation in children (dated by TCRdb to 2015 to 2016). Receptor amplification or capture employed PCR. Sequenced on an Illumina HiSeq 2500. To normalize quantification of the TCRbeta repertoire, the TCR libraries were built with molecular barcoding that relied on unique molecular identifiers. Using fastp trimming at Q25 and MiXCR clonotype assembly, TCRdb reanalyzed the public sequencing data and kept in-frame beta chains. For every CDR3 protein sequence, its rows merge into one entry that carries the most common genes and DNA. In this sample the table shows about 230,000 distinct CDR3 sequences, approximately 9% of which occur a single time. The ten largest clonotypes hold over 5% of the sample. The material was PBMCs from the stem cell graft donor, obtained from the stem cell graft. The receptors stem from a human donor who donated a stem cell graft to a child with acute lymphoblastic leukemia.

The chain joins TRBV7-6 to TRBJ2-1; weak D call: TRBD1 (6 bases). The CDR3 runs to 12 residues. Germline CDR1 and CDR2: SGHVS and FNYEAQ. Trimming shortened V by 3 bases and J by 10 bases, and 10 bases separated the two germline ends. CDR3 bases: TGTGCCAGCAGCTTCCAGGGGCTGGAGCAGTTCTTC. It specifies CASSFQGLEQFF.

This chain connects TRBV10-3 to TRBJ1-1; no definite D call. This CDR3 has 14 residues. The germline V gene encodes CDR1 ENHRY and CDR2 SYGVKD. Trimming took 0 bases from V and 2 from J, leaving 7 bases between them. CDR3 in DNA: TGTGCCATCAGTGAGTCCTGGGGAAACACTGAAGCTTTCTTT. Protein sequence: CAISESWGNTEAFF.

This sequence joins TRBV12-3 or TRBV12-4 and TRBJ1-1, with D maybe TRBD1 (5 bases). Trimming removed 4 bases at V and 6 bases at J, with 15 bases between. The CDR3 is made up of 14 amino acids. This chain's CDR3 is CASSSGGEESEAFF. In DNA form, the CDR3 reads TGTGCCAGCAGTTCCGGGGGTGAAGAGTCTGAAGCTTTCTTT.

This clonotype was counted many times. The chain uses TRBV20-1 and TRBJ2-3; maybe TRBD2 (6 bases). V was trimmed by 4 bases and J by 4 bases, leaving 24 bases between them. Per germline, CDR1 DFQATT and CDR2 SNEGSKA (reference sequence). The length of the CDR3 is 17 residues. Written as DNA, the CDR3 is TGCAGTGCTACATCACGAATATGGACGGGGAGGTCAGATACGCAGTATTTT. Translation gives CSATSRIWTGRSDTQYF.

This clonotype was counted ten times or more. The gene calls are TRBV5-1 and TRBJ2-3; D is unresolved. This CDR3 is 15 amino acids long. The germline V gene has CDR1 SGHRS and CDR2 YFSETQ. Trimming pared 0 bases from V and 0 bases from J, leaving 8 bases between. DNA of the CDR3: TGCGCCAGCAGCTTGGTTAGGAGTAGCACAGATACGCAGTATTTT. Protein: CASSLVRSSTDTQYF.

The chain joins TRBV5-1 to TRBJ2-3; D is unresolved. The CDR3 loop spans 14 amino acids. V shed 4 bases and J shed 0 bases, with 9 bases lying between them. CDR1 is SGHRS, CDR2 YFSETQ, per germline. CDR3 bases: TGCGCCAGCAGCGTTGTGGATAGCACAGATACGCAGTATTTT. Translated, it gives CASSVVDSTDTQYF.

There are a few counts of this clonotype. The chain is built from TRBV10-3 and TRBJ2-2; D possibly matches TRBD1 or TRBD2 (5 bases each). The germline gives CDR1 ENHRY, CDR2 SYGVKD. Between the trimmed V and J ends, which lost 4 bases and 6 bases, there was a span of 6 bases. The CDR3 runs 12 residues. CDR3 in DNA: TGTGCCATCAGTGTGGGGGCCGGGGAGCTGTTTTTT. The encoded protein is CAISVGAGELFF.

J is TRBJ2-7 and V is TRBV27; the D call may be TRBD1 or TRBD2 (5 bases each). V lost 5 bases to trimming and J lost 0 bases, with 14 bases between them. The length of the CDR3 is 15 residues. CDR1 MNHEY and CDR2 SMNVEV come from the germline V gene (reference sequence). The CDR3 DNA reads as TGTGCCAGCAGTGGAACCGGGACGGTCTCCTACGAGCAGTACTTC. Residues: CASSGTGTVSYEQYF.

The chain uses TRBV7-9 and TRBJ2-1, with TRBD2 matching 8 bases. There are 15 residues in the CDR3. Germline V gene data show CDR1 as SEHNR and CDR2 as FQNEAQ (reference sequence). CDR3 amino acids: CASEGGGSSYNEQFF. In DNA form, the CDR3 reads TGTGCTAGCGAGGGCGGGGGGTCCTCCTACAATGAGCAGTTCTTC.

The rearrangement uses TRBV12-3 or TRBV12-4 and TRBJ2-7; 10 nucleotides line up with TRBD1. Unmatched junction bases numbered 5, after V lost 2 bases and J lost 4 bases. The CDR3 runs to 15 residues. The CDR3 reads CASSLKRDRGYEQYF. The CDR3 coding sequence is TGTGCCAGCAGTTTAAAAAGGGACAGGGGTTACGAGCAGTACTTC.

This clonotype has ten or more counts. This rearrangement joins TRBV6-5 to TRBJ1-5, with TRBD1 identical over 9 bases. CDR1 and CDR2 (germline): MNHEY, SVGAGI. This CDR3 is 15 amino acids long. J lost 4 bases, V lost 0 bases, and 1 base had no gene match. CDR3 residues: CASSYSQGANQPQHF. The CDR3 coding sequence is TGTGCCAGCAGTTACTCACAGGGGGCTAATCAGCCCCAGCATTTT.

The genes are TRBV5-1 and TRBJ1-2; 12 nucleotides match TRBD1. The CDR3 extends over 20 amino acids. J gave up 7 bases and V 3 bases, and 22 bases lay outside the gene matches. From germline, CDR1 is SGHRS and CDR2 YFSETQ. The CDR3 DNA sequence: TGCGCCAGCAGCTCTTCTCCCGGGACAGGGGGCCAAGGCGGTTCGGTTGGCTACACCTTC. Its translation: CASSSSPGTGGQGGSVGYTF.

Ten or more counts support this clonotype. The chain couples TRBV10-3 to TRBJ2-1; the match to TRBD2 covers 8 bases. V gave up 11 bases and J gave up 0 bases; unmatched junction bases: 6. CDR3 size: 14 residues. Germline V gene lookup returns CDR1 ENHRY and CDR2 SYGVKD. CDR3 protein: CAARGESSYNEQFF. The CDR3 DNA sequence: TGTGCCGCGCGGGGGGAGAGCTCCTACAATGAGCAGTTCTTC.

This clonotype was seen a few times. V is TRBV12-3 or TRBV12-4 and J is TRBJ1-2; 7 nucleotides match TRBD1. The CDR3 covers 15 residues. V was pared by 7 bases and J by 4 bases, with 12 bases of the junction left unmatched. CDR3 bases: TGTGCCAGCACCCCAGGGGGGGCTGTAAGCTATGGCTACACCTTC. Translated, it gives CASTPGGAVSYGYTF.

This rearrangement joins TRBV19 to TRBJ1-2, with TRBD1 as a possible D gene (5 bases). V was clipped by 5 bases and J by 4 bases, with 11 bases between them. Germline CDR1 and CDR2: LNHDA and SQIVND (reference sequence). The CDR3 totals 13 residues. The CDR3 DNA reads TGTGCCAGTAGTCCAAGGGACCGCTATGGCTACACCTTC. This gives the protein CASSPRDRYGYTF.

The chain has TRBV5-1 and TRBJ2-1; 9 positions match TRBD1. The CDR3 sequence is 16 residues long. J was trimmed by 4 bases and V by 3 bases; bases with no gene match: 8. Germline V gene lookup returns CDR1 SGHRS and CDR2 YFSETQ. CDR3 amino acids: CASSWAGTGRYNEQFF. The CDR3 DNA reads as TGCGCCAGCAGCTGGGCCGGGACAGGGAGATACAATGAGCAGTTCTTC.

V and J are TRBV20-1 and TRBJ1-2; D gene unclear. Trimming pared 3 bases from V and 4 bases from J, leaving 9 bases between. The CDR3 is 12 residues long. Germline CDR1 reads DFQATT; CDR2 reads SNEGSKA (reference sequence). The CDR3 DNA sequence: TGCAGTGCTAGCGCGGAGGGCTATGGCTACACCTTC. Translation: CSASAEGYGYTF.

The gene calls are TRBV28 and TRBJ1-1; D is ambiguous. The CDR3 length is 13 residues. Looked up from germline, CDR1 is MDHEN and CDR2 is SYDVKM. V shed 6 bases and J shed 1 base, with 9 bases lying between them. The CDR3 DNA sequence: TGTGCCAGCAGAACCGGGAGGAACACTGAAGCTTTCTTT. It translates to CASRTGRNTEAFF.

This clonotype was observed a handful of times. The chain has TRBV4-1 and TRBJ1-1, with 7 bases that match TRBD1. Germline V CDR1 and CDR2: MGHRA, YSYEKL. The CDR3 is 15 residues long. Unmatched junction bases numbered 7, after V lost 5 bases and J lost 1 base. The CDR3 protein is CASSGRQGANTEAFF. DNA of the CDR3: TGCGCCAGCAGCGGAAGACAGGGAGCGAACACTGAAGCTTTCTTT.

CDR3 residues: CASSITAGGRNIQYF. The CDR3 nucleotides read TGTGCCAGCAGCATAACAGCAGGGGGGAGGAACATTCAGTACTTC. V usage is TRBV12-3 or TRBV12-4 and J usage is TRBJ2-4, with D maybe TRBD1 (7 bases). V was cut by 6 bases and J by 7 bases, with 19 bases left in between. This CDR3 is built from 15 residues.